This T cell receptor beta chain was retrieved from a study of shared clonotypes between healthy human individuals (dated by TCRdb to about 2020). Regarding the research as a whole: The cohort included a few men and a couple of women between 18 and 49 years of age. For each donor, CD4 naive and CD4 memory were each run on three plates, CD8 naive on two plates, and CD8 memory on one plate. Blood TCR repertoires of a handful of healthy adults were deeply sequenced to estimate repertoire size and the extent of clonotype sharing between individuals. Different laboratories and diverse techniques were used to prepare libraries and sequence TCR repertoires, to increase sequencing depth and limit assay-specific biases. Leukapheresis yielded between about 0.9 and 9.5 billion PBMCs per donor.

Concerning this clone: Which antigen it targets is not known. Per-nucleotide qualities are absent, and no much larger clonotype sits a single base away.

CD8 naive samples were obtained by positive selection for CCR7 among CD45RO-negative cells, yielding a CD45RA+CCR7+ population from which TemRA cells were excluded. Healthy HIV-negative adults with no recently reported acute infections or vaccinations were included as donors. Every donor was a Caucasian adult residing in Nashville, Tennessee, USA. After blood collection by leukapheresis, PBMCs were isolated using Ficoll-Histopaque density gradient centrifugation and then cryopreserved in the vapor phase of liquid nitrogen. Analytical flow cytometry was used to check the purity and quantity of each magnetically sorted T cell population. Genomic DNA was isolated from each sorted fraction and quantified by UV absorbance on a Nanodrop 2000c. TCR CDR3 regions were amplified from genomic DNA by multiplex PCR using the deep immunoSEQ assay. Extracted genomic DNA from each cell subset was distributed evenly across all wells of several immunoSEQ 96-well plates, and each plate was treated as a replicate. For sorted subsets, about 200 ng genomic DNA, equal to some 30,000 T cell genomes, was loaded into each replicate PCR. The purified libraries were quantified using a Qubit 3.0 fluorometer, sized with a Bioanalyzer 2100, and then quantified again using the KAPA Library Quantification kit. Every immunoSEQ 96-well plate was sequenced on a separate single-read 150-cycle Illumina NextSeq 550 flow cell. Per the source publication's procedure: Because the immunoSEQ output held only junctional sequences and lacked quality scores, the filtering could not match the filtering applied to full-length reads. To assign V/J genes and CDR3, sequences were annotated against IMGT germline references using PyIR, a Python wrapper for IgBLAST v1.9. Reads with weak V/J assignments (E-value above 1e-6), missing CDR3, stop codons, out-of-frame junctions, or ambiguous translated residues were removed. V3J clonotypes were defined by identical inferred V gene, J gene, and CDR3 amino acid sequence. Percentage overlap between repertoires was calculated by dividing the number of shared unique clonotypes by the size of the smaller repertoire. Repertoire richness was assessed with RTK rarefaction, the Chao1 estimator, and Recon v2.1 estimates of unobserved clonotypes. OLGA was used to compute generation probabilities for all TCRbeta clonotypes that the gDNA method yielded from a handful of donors. TCRdb limited this immuneACCESS table to in-frame rearrangements with V and J called. A share of clones is missing; checked studies link under half to unresolved V genes, and the rest is unexplained. D and trimming come from the DNA, and the V and J calls and clone size come from that table. Within this sample are some 1,900,000 clones, with approximately 95% of them counted one time only. The ten largest clones capture more than 0.9% of the sample.

On the study overall, not on this receptor specifically: Because the study included a small number of donors, the genetic and exposure-history diversity represented was limited. When a few donors were compared, the shared fraction of clonotypes was roughly 4.8% for naive CD4, about 4% for naive CD8, more than 2% for memory CD4, and 0.35% to 0.4% for memory CD8. Estimated clonotype richness was generally larger for naive than for memory subsets. Sampling was limited to blood, and TCR repertoires in tissue likely differ from TCR repertoires in blood. Incomplete sequencing was indicated by rarefaction of sorted-subset datasets, despite the large sequencing depth. Pairwise subsampling led to the expectation that sequencing depth would affect the degree of clonotype sharing among donors. Compared with non-shared clonotypes, the clonotypes found in all four sorted-subset donors had higher generation probabilities.

CDR1 and CDR2 are read off the germline V gene (reference sequence) as GTSNPN and SVGIG. CDR3 length: 13 amino acids, cysteine to phenylalanine. Just CDR3 DNA is preserved here, 39 bases in frame from base 1. The junction carries 13 bases between V and J, which are trimmed by 4 bases and 4 bases respectively. The source of this sequence is a man aged 18 to 30 in good health. Sample: naive CD8+ T cells sorted from blood. This specimen's cell subset or site label, per the study, means: CD45RA+CCR7+. The chain was built from TRBV30 and TRBJ1-1; TRBD1 is possibly the D segment (6 matching bases). The CDR3 amino acid sequence is: CAWNRVSGTEAFF. The DNA sequence reads TGTGCCTGGAACAGGGTGTCGGGCACTGAAGCTTTCTTT.